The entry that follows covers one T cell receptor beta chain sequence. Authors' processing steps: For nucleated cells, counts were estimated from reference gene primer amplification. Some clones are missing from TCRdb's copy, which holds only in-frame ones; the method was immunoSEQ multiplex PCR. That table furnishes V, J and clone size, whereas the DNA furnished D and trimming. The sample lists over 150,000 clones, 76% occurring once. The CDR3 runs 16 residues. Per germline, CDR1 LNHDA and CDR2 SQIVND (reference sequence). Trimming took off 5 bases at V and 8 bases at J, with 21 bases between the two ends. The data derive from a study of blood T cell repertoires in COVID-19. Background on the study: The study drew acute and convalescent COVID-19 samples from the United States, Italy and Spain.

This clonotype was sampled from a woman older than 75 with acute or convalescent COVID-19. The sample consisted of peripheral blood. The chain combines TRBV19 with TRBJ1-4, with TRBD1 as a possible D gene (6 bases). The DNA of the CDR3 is TGTGCCAGTAGTTCGCGACTCCAGGGGAGTGGGGAAAAACTGTTTTTT. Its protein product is CASSSRLQGSGEKLFF.